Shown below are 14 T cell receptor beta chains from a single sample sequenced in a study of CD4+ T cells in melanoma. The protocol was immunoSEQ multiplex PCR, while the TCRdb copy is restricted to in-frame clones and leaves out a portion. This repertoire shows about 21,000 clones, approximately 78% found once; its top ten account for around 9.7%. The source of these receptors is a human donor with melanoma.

The CDR3 DNA follows: TGTGCCAGCAGCCCCGTGATGAGCGACACCGGGGAGCTGTTTTTT. Translated: CASSPVMSDTGELFF. This sequence joins TRBV5-4 and TRBJ2-2; D ambiguous. This CDR3 contains 15 residues. Germline CDR1 is SGHNT and CDR2 is YYREEE (reference sequence). The V end was cut by 4 bases, the J end by 3 bases, with 13 bases between.

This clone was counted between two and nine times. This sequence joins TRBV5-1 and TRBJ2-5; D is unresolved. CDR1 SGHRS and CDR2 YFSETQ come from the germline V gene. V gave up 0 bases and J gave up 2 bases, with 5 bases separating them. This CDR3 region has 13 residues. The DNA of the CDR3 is TGCGCCAGCAGCTTGGAGCCTCAAGAGACCCAGTACTTC. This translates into CASSLEPQETQYF.

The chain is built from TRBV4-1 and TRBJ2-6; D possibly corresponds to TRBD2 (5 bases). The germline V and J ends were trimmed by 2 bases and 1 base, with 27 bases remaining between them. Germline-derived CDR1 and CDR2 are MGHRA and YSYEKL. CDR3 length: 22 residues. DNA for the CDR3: TGCGCCAGCAGCCAATCTACGGGGTGGGTAGATCCCCTTAATTCTGGGGCCAACGTCCTGACTTTC. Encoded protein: CASSQSTGWVDPLNSGANVLTF.

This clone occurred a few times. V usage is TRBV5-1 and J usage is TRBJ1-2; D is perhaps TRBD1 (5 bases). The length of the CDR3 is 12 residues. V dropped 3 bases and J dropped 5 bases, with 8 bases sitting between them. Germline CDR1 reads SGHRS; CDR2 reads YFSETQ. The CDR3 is CASSWGEYGYTF. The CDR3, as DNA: TGCGCCAGCAGCTGGGGCGAGTATGGCTACACCTTC.

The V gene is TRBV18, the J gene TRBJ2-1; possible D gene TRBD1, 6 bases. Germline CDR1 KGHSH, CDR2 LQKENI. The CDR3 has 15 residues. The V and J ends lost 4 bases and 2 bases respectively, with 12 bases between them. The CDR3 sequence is CASSLGQTPYNEQFF. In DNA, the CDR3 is TGTGCCAGCTCACTTGGACAGACCCCCTACAATGAGCAGTTCTTC.

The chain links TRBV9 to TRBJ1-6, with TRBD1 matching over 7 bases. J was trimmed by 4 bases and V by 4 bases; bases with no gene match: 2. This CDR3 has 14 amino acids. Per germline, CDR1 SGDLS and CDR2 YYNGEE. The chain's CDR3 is CASSLGQYNSPLHF. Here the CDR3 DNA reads TGTGCCAGCAGCCTGGGACAGTATAATTCACCCCTCCACTTT. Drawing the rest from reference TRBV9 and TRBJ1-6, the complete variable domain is DSGVTQTPKHLITATGQRVTLRCSPRSGDLSVYWYQQSLDQGLQFLIQYYNGEERAKGNILERFSAQQFPDLHSELNLSSLELGDSALYFCASSLGQYNSPLHFGNGTRLTVT.

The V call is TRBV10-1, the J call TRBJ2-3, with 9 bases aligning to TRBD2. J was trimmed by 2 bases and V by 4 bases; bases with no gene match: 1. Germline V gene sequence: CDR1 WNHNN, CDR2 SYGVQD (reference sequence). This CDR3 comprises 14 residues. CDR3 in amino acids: CASSVAGATDTQYF. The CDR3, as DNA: TGCGCCAGCAGTGTAGCGGGAGCCACAGATACGCAGTATTTT.

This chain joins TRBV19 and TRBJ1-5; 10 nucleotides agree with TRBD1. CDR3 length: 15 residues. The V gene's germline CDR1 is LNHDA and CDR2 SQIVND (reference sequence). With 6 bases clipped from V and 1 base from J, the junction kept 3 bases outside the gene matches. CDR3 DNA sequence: TGTGCCAGTAGAAGGACAGGGGGAAGCAATCAGCCCCAGCATTTT. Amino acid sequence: CASRRTGGSNQPQHF. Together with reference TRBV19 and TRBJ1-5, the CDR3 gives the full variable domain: DGGITQSPKYLFRKEGQNVTLSCEQNLNHDAMYWYRQDPGQGLRLIYYSQIVNDFQKGDIAEGYSVSREKKESFPLTVTSAQKNPTAFYLCASRRTGGSNQPQHFGDGTRLSIL.

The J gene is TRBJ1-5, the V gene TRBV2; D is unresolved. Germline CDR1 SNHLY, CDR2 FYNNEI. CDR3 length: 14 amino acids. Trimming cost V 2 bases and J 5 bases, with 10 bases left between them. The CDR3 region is CASSERPIHQPQHF. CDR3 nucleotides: TGTGCCAGCAGTGAACGACCTATCCATCAGCCCCAGCATTTT.

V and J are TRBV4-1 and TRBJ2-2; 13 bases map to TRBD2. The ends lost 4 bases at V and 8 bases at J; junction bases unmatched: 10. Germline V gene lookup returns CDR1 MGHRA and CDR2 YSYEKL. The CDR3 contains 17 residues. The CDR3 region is CASSPRRLAGGVGELFF. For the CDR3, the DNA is TGCGCCAGCAGCCCCCGTCGACTAGCGGGGGGCGTGGGGGAGCTGTTTTTT.

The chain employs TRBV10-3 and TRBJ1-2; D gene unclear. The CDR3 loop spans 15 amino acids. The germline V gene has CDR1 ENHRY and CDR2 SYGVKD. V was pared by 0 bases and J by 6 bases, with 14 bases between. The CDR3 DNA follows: TGTGCCATCAGTGAGTCCGGGATTAGCGTCGATGGCTACACCTTC. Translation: CAISESGISVDGYTF.

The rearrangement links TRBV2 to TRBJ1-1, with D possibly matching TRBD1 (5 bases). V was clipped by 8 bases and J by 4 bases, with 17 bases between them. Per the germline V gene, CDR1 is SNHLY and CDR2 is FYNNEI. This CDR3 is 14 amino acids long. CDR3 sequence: CASYWVGGATEAFF. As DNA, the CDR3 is TGTGCCAGCTATTGGGTTGGGGGTGCCACTGAAGCTTTCTTT.

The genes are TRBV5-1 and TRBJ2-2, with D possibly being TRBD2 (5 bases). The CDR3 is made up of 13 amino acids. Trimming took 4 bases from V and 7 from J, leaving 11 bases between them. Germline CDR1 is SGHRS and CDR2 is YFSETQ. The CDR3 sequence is CASSPQAGGELFF. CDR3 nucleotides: TGCGCCAGCAGCCCCCAGGCGGGCGGGGAGCTGTTTTTT.

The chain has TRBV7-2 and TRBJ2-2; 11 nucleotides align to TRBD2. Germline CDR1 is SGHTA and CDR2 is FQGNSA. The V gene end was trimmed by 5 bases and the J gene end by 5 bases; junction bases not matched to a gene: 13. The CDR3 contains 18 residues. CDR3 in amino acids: CASSLRKTSGGPTGELFF. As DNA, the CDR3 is TGTGCCAGCAGCCTTAGAAAAACTAGCGGGGGACCGACCGGGGAGCTGTTTTTT. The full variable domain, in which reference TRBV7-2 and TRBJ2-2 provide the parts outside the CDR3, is GAGVSQSPSNKVTEKGKDVELRCDPISGHTALYWYRQSLGQGLEFLIYFQGNSAPDKSGLPSDRFSAERTGGSVSTLTIQRTQQEDSAVYLCASSLRKTSGGPTGELFFGEGSRLTVL.